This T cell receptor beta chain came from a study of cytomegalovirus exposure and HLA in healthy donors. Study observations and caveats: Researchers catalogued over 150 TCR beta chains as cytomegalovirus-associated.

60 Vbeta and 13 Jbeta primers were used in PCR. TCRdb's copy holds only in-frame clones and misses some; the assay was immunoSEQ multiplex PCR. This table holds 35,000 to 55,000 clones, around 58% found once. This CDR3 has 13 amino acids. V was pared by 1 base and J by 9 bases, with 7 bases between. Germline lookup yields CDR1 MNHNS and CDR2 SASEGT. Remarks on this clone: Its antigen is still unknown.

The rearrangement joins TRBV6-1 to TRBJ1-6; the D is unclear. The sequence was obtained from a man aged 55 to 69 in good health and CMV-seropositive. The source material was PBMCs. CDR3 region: CASSEVQSSPLHF. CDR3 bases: TGTGCCAGCAGTGAAGTACAGAGTTCACCCCTCCACTTT.